This T cell receptor beta chain was retrieved from a study of blood T cell repertoires in COVID-19. Study-wide context: From T cells, B-cell-depleted T cells, or PBMCs came the material, which was cDNA or gDNA.

Participant-reported clinical history was the basis for cohort assignment. Per the original data handling: Reference gene primer amplification gave nucleated cell count estimates. The method was immunoSEQ multiplex PCR; TCRdb's version includes in-frame clones alone and lacks a portion of them. D and trimming come from the DNA, and the V and J calls and clone size come from that table. The table lists roughly 270,000 clones, around 85% of them singletons. What was sequenced was PBMCs or T cells enriched from blood (not recorded which). This clonotype was obtained from a woman aged 45 to 65 who had recovered from COVID-19.

CDR3 region: CASSSNTAGDTQYF. The CDR3 region has the DNA TGTGCCAGCAGCTCCAACACAGCGGGAGATACGCAGTATTTT. The rearrangement joins TRBV11-3 to TRBJ2-3; tentatively, D is TRBD2 (6 bases). Trimming removed 4 bases from V and 5 bases from J, with 13 bases in between. The germline gives CDR1 SGHNT, CDR2 YENEEA. The CDR3 has 14 residues.